The 18 T cell receptor beta chains listed next were all sequenced from one sample in a study of blood T cell repertoires in COVID-19. Here immunoSEQ multiplex PCR was the method, and the copy in TCRdb shows in-frame clones only, minus some. The data contain some 150,000 clones, around 90% of them singletons. Sequencing input: peripheral blood. All receptors derive from a woman aged 60-75 years who had recovered from COVID-19.

The J gene is TRBJ1-1, the V gene TRBV14, with TRBD1 identical over 7 bases. The CDR3 runs 15 residues. Per germline, CDR1 SGHDN and CDR2 FVKESK. With V trimmed by 1 base and J by 5 bases, 7 bases remained unmatched. The CDR3 spells CASSQAGGRITEAFF. CDR3 sequence (DNA): TGTGCCAGCAGCCAAGCAGGGGGGAGAATAACTGAAGCTTTCTTT.

In its sample, this clone was seen once. The chain uses TRBV5-4 and TRBJ1-1, with unresolved D. This CDR3 has 14 amino acids. Germline loops: CDR1 SGHNT, CDR2 YYREEE (reference sequence). V lost 3 bases, J lost 5 bases, and 14 bases lay in between. The CDR3 sequence: CASSSWPPNTEAFF. CDR3 DNA sequence: TGTGCCAGCAGCTCATGGCCACCGAATACTGAAGCTTTCTTT.

The chain couples TRBV11-3 to TRBJ1-1; the D is unclear. Germline CDR1 SGHNT, CDR2 YENEEA. V gave up 2 bases and J gave up 3 bases, with 7 bases separating them. This CDR3 is 13 amino acids long. The CDR3 bases are TGTGCCAGCAGCTTATCGAGGGACACTGAAGCTTTCTTT. Protein: CASSLSRDTEAFF. Filled out from reference TRBV11-3 and TRBJ1-1, the complete variable domain reads EAGVVQSPRYKIIEKKQPVAFWCNPISGHNTLYWYLQNLGQGPELLIRYENEEAVDDSQLPKDRFSAERLKGVDSTLKIQPAELGDSAVYLCASSLSRDTEAFFGQGTRLTVV.

The chain carries TRBV6-2 or TRBV6-3 and TRBJ2-5; 10 bases align to TRBD2. In germline, CDR1 is MNHEY, CDR2 SVGEGT. V dropped 0 bases and J dropped 2; count of bases not matched to a gene: 3. This CDR3 is 16 amino acids long. The CDR3 is CASSYSLAGDQETQYF. CDR3 coding DNA: TGTGCCAGCAGTTACTCGCTAGCGGGGGATCAAGAGACCCAGTACTTC.

The chain carries TRBV5-1 and TRBJ1-3; D is possibly TRBD1 (5 bases). V dropped 5 bases and J dropped 2 bases, with 14 bases sitting between them. Per the germline V gene, CDR1 is SGHRS and CDR2 is YFSETQ. The CDR3 runs to 15 residues. This CDR3 is CASRFDRSTGNTIYF. CDR3 nucleotides: TGCGCCAGCAGGTTCGACAGATCTACTGGAAACACCATATATTTT. The full variable domain, rest sourced from reference TRBV5-1 and TRBJ1-3, is KAGVTQTPRYLIKTRGQQVTLSCSPISGHRSVSWYQQTPGQGLQFLFEYFSETQRNKGNFPGRFSGRQFSNSRSEMNVSTLELGDSALYLCASRFDRSTGNTIYFGEGSWLTVV.

The chain links TRBV7-3 to TRBJ1-1; the match to TRBD1 covers 8 bases. CDR1 SGHTA and CDR2 FQGTGA come from the germline V gene. Trimming cost V 3 bases and J 5 bases; bases outside gene matches: 5. This CDR3 is built from 14 residues. In nucleotides, the CDR3 is TGTGCCAGCAGCTTGCAGGGGGCAGGGACTGAAGCTTTCTTT. This sequence encodes CASSLQGAGTEAFF.

The J gene is TRBJ2-7, the V gene TRBV13; 9 bases agree with TRBD2. Germline lookup yields CDR1 PRHDT and CDR2 FYEKMQ (reference sequence). With 5 bases clipped from V and 3 bases from J, the junction kept 8 bases outside the gene matches. This CDR3 has 15 amino acids. In nucleotides, the CDR3 is TGTGCCAGCAGCCAAAGCGGGGGGAACATCTACGAGCAGTACTTC. It specifies CASSQSGGNIYEQYF.

This clone is a singleton in its sample. The chain carries TRBV29-1 and TRBJ2-1; TRBD2 aligns across 15 bases. With V trimmed by 4 bases and J by 7 bases, 14 bases remained unmatched. The CDR3 length is 18 residues. Germline V CDR1 and CDR2: SQVTM, ANQGSEA. The CDR3, as DNA: TGCAGCGTTGTTCCCCAACACCGGACTAGCGGGGGGGCAAATGAGCAGTTCTTC. Translating gives CSVVPQHRTSGGANEQFF.

The chain employs TRBV4-3 and TRBJ1-6; 7 bases are shared with TRBD1. Trimming cost V 0 bases and J 8 bases; bases outside gene matches: 13. The germline V gene encodes CDR1 LGHNA and CDR2 YSLEER. The CDR3 covers 18 residues. The CDR3 bases are TGCGCCAGCAGCCAAGAAACGTGGGACAGACTTTTTTATTCACCCCTCCACTTT. As protein: CASSQETWDRLFYSPLHF.

The chain joins TRBV19 to TRBJ1-2; 7 bases agree with TRBD1. The CDR3 is 13 residues long. The V gene end was trimmed by 8 bases and the J gene end by 2 bases; junction bases not matched to a gene: 5. Germline V CDR1 and CDR2: LNHDA, SQIVND (reference sequence). The CDR3 DNA sequence: TGTGCCAGTGACCCGGGACAGAACTATGGCTACACCTTC. It codes for CASDPGQNYGYTF. The variable domain in full, completed from reference TRBV19 and TRBJ1-2, reads DGGITQSPKYLFRKEGQNVTLSCEQNLNHDAMYWYRQDPGQGLRLIYYSQIVNDFQKGDIAEGYSVSREKKESFPLTVTSAQKNPTAFYLCASDPGQNYGYTFGSGTRLTVV.

This clone came up once. The chain is built from TRBV28 and TRBJ2-1; 8 bases fit TRBD2. CDR1 is MDHEN, CDR2 SYDVKM, per germline. J lost 4 bases, V lost 7 bases, and 6 bases had no gene match. The CDR3 spans 14 residues. The chain's CDR3 is CASTPGGGYNEQFF. CDR3 coding DNA: TGTGCCAGCACCCCGGGAGGGGGATACAATGAGCAGTTCTTC.

This rearrangement joins TRBV6-2 or TRBV6-3 to TRBJ2-2; 8 bases are a match to TRBD2. Germline V gene lookup returns CDR1 MNHEY and CDR2 SVGEGT. V was clipped by 5 bases and J by 1 base; unmatched bases: 15. This CDR3 has 19 residues. CDR3 sequence reads: CASSGRLRRSGGNTGELFF. CDR3 bases: TGTGCCAGCAGTGGAAGACTTCGAAGGAGCGGGGGGAACACCGGGGAGCTGTTTTTT.

The chain carries TRBV2 and TRBJ1-2; D ambiguous. Trimming left V 1 base short and J 3 bases short, with 12 bases between. This CDR3 is 15 amino acids long. Germline V lookup: CDR1 SNHLY, CDR2 FYNNEI. CDR3 region: CASSEGPPADYGYTF. The DNA for the CDR3 is TGTGCCAGCAGTGAAGGGCCGCCGGCGGACTATGGCTACACCTTC.

The V and J genes are TRBV30 and TRBJ2-7, with a tentative D call TRBD1 (6 bases). The CDR3 length is 12 residues. The germline gives CDR1 GTSNPN, CDR2 SVGIG (reference sequence). The V end was cut by 8 bases, the J end by 4 bases, with 15 bases between. Here the CDR3 DNA reads TGTGCCCACAGCAGGGGATTTTACGAGCAGTACTTC. This translates into CAHSRGFYEQYF.

This chain links TRBV5-1 with TRBJ1-2, with TRBD1 matching 8 bases. Losses at the gene ends were 4 bases for V and 4 bases for J; bases not matched to a gene: 9. Germline CDR1 reads SGHRS; CDR2 reads YFSETQ. This CDR3 contains 15 residues. Here the CDR3 reads CASSLDRGRLYGYTF. The CDR3 DNA follows: TGCGCCAGCAGCCTAGACAGGGGCCGCCTCTATGGCTACACCTTC.

V gene TRBV27 combines with J gene TRBJ1-4; 9 bases align to TRBD1. The CDR3 length is 14 residues. V shed 5 bases, J shed 4 bases, and the junction held 2 bases outside the gene matches. The germline V gene encodes CDR1 MNHEY and CDR2 SMNVEV (reference sequence). In nucleotides, the CDR3 is TGTGCCAGCAGTGCGGACAGGGGTAATGAAAAACTGTTTTTT. Translated, it gives CASSADRGNEKLFF. The full variable domain, its missing parts supplied by reference TRBV27 and TRBJ1-4, is EAQVTQNPRYLITVTGKKLTVTCSQNMNHEYMSWYRQDPGLGLRQIYYSMNVEVTDKGDVPEGYKVSRKEKRNFPLILESPSPNQTSLYFCASSADRGNEKLFFGSGTQLSVL.

The chain uses TRBV30 and TRBJ2-3; no definite D call. Germline CDR1 is GTSNPN and CDR2 is SVGIG (reference sequence). The CDR3 has 14 amino acids. Between the trimmed V and J ends, which lost 0 bases and 1 base, there was a span of 8 bases. The CDR3 DNA reads TGTGCCTGGAGTGTACTCGGTGGCACAGATACGCAGTATTTT. Its translation: CAWSVLGGTDTQYF.

This clone has only one observation. The rearrangement joins TRBV9 to TRBJ1-4; no firm D call. This CDR3 has 14 residues. Trimming left V 2 bases short and J 4 bases short, with 9 bases between. Germline CDR1 and CDR2: SGDLS and YYNGEE. CDR3 coding DNA: TGTGCCAGCAGCGTCGGGAACCTTAATGAAAAACTGTTTTTT. Its translation: CASSVGNLNEKLFF. Drawing the rest from reference TRBV9 and TRBJ1-4, the complete variable domain is DSGVTQTPKHLITATGQRVTLRCSPRSGDLSVYWYQQSLDQGLQFLIQYYNGEERAKGNILERFSAQQFPDLHSELNLSSLELGDSALYFCASSVGNLNEKLFFGSGTQLSVL.